The 22 T cell receptor beta chains below come from one sample, sequenced in a study of T cell changes during pregnancy in multiple sclerosis. TCRdb's table, derived via immunoSEQ multiplex PCR, lists solely in-frame clones and lacks some. The sample lists tens of thousands of clones; roughly 93% were seen once. This specimen was peripheral blood, taken after pregnancy. All receptors derive from a female donor with multiple sclerosis, enrolled in a pregnancy study.

Details on this clone: At one end the junction does not follow the germline gene, possibly because of a read error. The chain carries TRBV7-7 and TRBJ2-5; TRBD1 is a possible D gene (6 bases). The CDR3 totals 14 residues. Looked up from germline, CDR1 is SSHAT and CDR2 is FNYEAQ (reference sequence). CDR3: CASSSSGTLETQYF. The CDR3 coding sequence is TGTGCTAGCAGCTCATCCGGGACATTGGAGACCCAGTACTTC.

The J gene is TRBJ1-6, the V gene TRBV30, with D hard to call. CDR3 length: 13 residues. V gave up 3 bases and J gave up 10 bases, with 13 bases separating them. Germline V gene lookup returns CDR1 GTSNPN and CDR2 SVGIG (reference sequence). The DNA for the CDR3 is TGTGCCTGGAGACCCCCGCGAAACTCACCCCTCCACTTT. As protein: CAWRPPRNSPLHF.

The chain carries TRBV4-3 and TRBJ1-2; D ambiguous. Trimming took off 0 bases at V and 3 bases at J, with 8 bases between the two ends. Looked up from germline, CDR1 is LGHNA and CDR2 is YSLEER. CDR3 length: 14 amino acids. The CDR3 spells CASSQDAAYYGYTF. DNA for the CDR3: TGCGCCAGCAGCCAAGATGCTGCGTACTATGGCTACACCTTC.

The rearrangement links TRBV2 to TRBJ2-1; a possible D gene is TRBD1 (6 bases). The CDR3 runs 15 residues. Trimming left V 5 bases short and J 4 bases short, with 15 bases between. The germline V gene has CDR1 SNHLY and CDR2 FYNNEI. The CDR3 DNA sequence: TGTGCCAGCAGTATTGAACCGGGACAATACAATGAGCAGTTCTTC. Protein product: CASSIEPGQYNEQFF.

V usage is TRBV7-2 and J usage is TRBJ2-7; 10 bases map to TRBD2. Germline V lookup: CDR1 SGHTA, CDR2 FQGNSA. The CDR3 is 15 residues long. J lost 0 bases, V lost 4 bases, and 3 bases had no gene match. This CDR3 is CASSSASGSSYEQYF. The CDR3 DNA is TGTGCCAGCAGCTCCGCTAGCGGGAGCTCCTACGAGCAGTACTTC.

This clone was found once. The genes are TRBV4-3 and TRBJ2-1; 9 bases agree with TRBD2. Germline loops: CDR1 LGHNA, CDR2 YSLEER. The CDR3 length is 15 residues. After removal of 2 bases from V and 6 bases from J, the junction contained 5 bases not matched to a gene. CDR3 residues: CASSQLAGAVNEQFF. DNA of the CDR3: TGCGCCAGCAGCCAATTAGCGGGAGCGGTCAATGAGCAGTTCTTC.

This clone has only a few counts. The junction departs from germline at one end; a sequencing error may be responsible. This chain connects TRBV19 to TRBJ2-1; D is uncertain. The CDR3 is made up of 13 amino acids. Germline V gene sequence: CDR1 LNHDA, CDR2 SQIVND (reference sequence). CDR3 nucleotide sequence: TGTGCCAGTAGTCTCAATTCGCAGGCCGCTCGGCTCTTC. Translated, it gives CASSLNSQAARLF.

The V and J genes are TRBV19 and TRBJ2-5, with TRBD1 identical over 8 bases. Germline CDR1 LNHDA, CDR2 SQIVND (reference sequence). The V and J ends lost 5 bases and 5 bases, in that order; junction bases with no gene match: 4. The CDR3 loop spans 13 amino acids. CDR3 sequence (DNA): TGTGCCAGTAGTTCGGACAGGGTGGAGACCCAGTACTTC. It is translated as CASSSDRVETQYF.

The chain is built from TRBV29-1 and TRBJ2-7; TRBD1 might be the D (5 bases). V shed 0 bases and J shed 1 base, with 10 bases lying between them. Germline V CDR1 and CDR2: SQVTM, ANQGSEA. This CDR3 region has 14 residues. The CDR3 loop is CSVEEGASSYEQYF. Here the CDR3 DNA reads TGCAGCGTTGAAGAAGGGGCATCTTCCTACGAGCAGTACTTC.

The chain uses TRBV5-4 and TRBJ2-5, with a possible D match to TRBD2 (6 bases). This CDR3 is built from 15 residues. V was trimmed by 4 bases and J by 2 bases, leaving 15 bases between them. Germline values: CDR1 SGHNT, CDR2 YYREEE (reference sequence). The CDR3 DNA reads as TGTGCCAGCAGCCCGTCATGGGGGGATCAAGAGACCCAGTACTTC. Translation gives CASSPSWGDQETQYF.

V is TRBV10-2 and J is TRBJ2-6, with D possibly matching TRBD2 (6 bases). In germline, CDR1 is WSHSY, CDR2 SAAADI. Deletions cut 6 bases from V and 2 bases from J, with 8 bases between. The length of the CDR3 is 14 residues. CDR3 protein: CASSRGTGANVLTF. CDR3 nucleotide sequence: TGCGCCAGCAGCCGGGGGACTGGGGCCAACGTCCTGACTTTC.

The chain couples TRBV2 to TRBJ1-2, with D possibly being TRBD1 (5 bases). Germline CDR1 SNHLY, CDR2 FYNNEI. Between the trimmed V and J ends, which lost 4 bases and 4 bases, there was a span of 7 bases. The CDR3 is 12 residues long. Here the CDR3 reads CASSVTGYGYTF. CDR3 nucleotide sequence: TGTGCCAGCAGTGTTACAGGCTATGGCTACACCTTC.

The chain employs TRBV9 and TRBJ1-1, with 7 bases fitting TRBD1. The CDR3 runs 16 residues. Trimming took 3 bases from V and 11 from J; bases not matched to a gene: 19. Germline CDR1 is SGDLS and CDR2 is YYNGEE. CDR3 protein: CASSASRFVDRSVAFF. The DNA of the CDR3 is TGTGCCAGCAGCGCCTCTCGGTTTGTGGACAGGAGCGTGGCTTTCTTT.

The chain joins TRBV6-5 to TRBJ1-5, with 7 nucleotides matching TRBD1. J lost 7 bases, V lost 6 bases, and 9 bases had no gene match. CDR1 is MNHEY and CDR2 is SVGAGI in the germline V gene. This CDR3 contains 14 residues. Written as DNA, the CDR3 is TGTGCCAGCAGCCCGACAGGGCAAACCCAGCCCCAGCATTTT. Its protein is CASSPTGQTQPQHF.

This sequence joins TRBV18 and TRBJ2-5; D is possibly TRBD1 (6 bases). Germline V gene lookup returns CDR1 KGHSH and CDR2 LQKENI. The CDR3 covers 14 residues. The V end was cut by 3 bases, the J end by 1 base, with 9 bases between. The CDR3 is CASSPQGLQETQYF. DNA of the CDR3: TGTGCCAGCTCACCCCAGGGGCTCCAAGAGACCCAGTACTTC.

This chain links TRBV29-1 with TRBJ1-2; tentative D call: TRBD1 (5 bases). This CDR3 is built from 13 residues. The germline V gene has CDR1 SQVTM and CDR2 ANQGSEA. V was clipped by 3 bases and J by 4 bases, with 12 bases between them. For the CDR3, the DNA is TGCAGCGTTGAGGGGCAGGCCCGCTATGGCTACACCTTC. Its translation is CSVEGQARYGYTF.

V is TRBV6-4 and J is TRBJ2-1, with 10 bases lining up with TRBD2. The ends lost 5 bases at V and 4 bases at J; junction bases unmatched: 2. The CDR3 sequence is 14 residues long. Per germline, CDR1 MRHNA and CDR2 SNTAGT. CDR3 coding DNA: TGTGCCAGCAGTCCTAGCGGGAGTTACAATGAGCAGTTCTTC. Protein product: CASSPSGSYNEQFF.

This chain uses TRBV18 with TRBJ2-2, with D possibly being TRBD1 (6 bases). The V end lost 5 bases, the J end lost 5 bases, and 12 bases lay between the germline ends. CDR1 and CDR2 from the germline V gene are KGHSH and LQKENI. This CDR3 spans 14 amino acids. CDR3 region: CASSADRSTGELFF. DNA for the CDR3: TGTGCCAGCTCAGCTGACAGGTCGACCGGGGAGCTGTTTTTT.

V is TRBV27 and J is TRBJ1-2; 10 nucleotides agree with TRBD1. CDR3 size: 15 residues. Germline CDR1 is MNHEY and CDR2 is SMNVEV (reference sequence). V dropped 2 bases and J dropped 3; count of bases not matched to a gene: 3. The CDR3 nucleotides are TGTGCCAGCAGTTTAAGGACAGGGGGTCACTATGGCTACACCTTC. It encodes CASSLRTGGHYGYTF.

The chain has TRBV2 and TRBJ1-5; D might be TRBD1 (6 bases). The CDR3 totals 16 residues. In germline, CDR1 is SNHLY, CDR2 FYNNEI. Trimming removed 4 bases at V and 1 base at J, with 14 bases between. The CDR3: CASSGWGLDSNQPQHF. In nucleotides, the CDR3 is TGTGCCAGCAGTGGCTGGGGGCTGGACAGCAATCAGCCCCAGCATTTT.

This sequence joins TRBV27 and TRBJ1-1, with D possibly being TRBD1 (5 bases). Deletions cut 3 bases from V and 3 bases from J, with 14 bases between. Germline CDR1 is MNHEY and CDR2 is SMNVEV (reference sequence). The CDR3 runs 15 residues. CDR3 coding DNA: TGTGCCAGCAGTTTCTTTACCGGGGGATACACTGAAGCTTTCTTT. It translates to CASSFFTGGYTEAFF.

This sequence joins TRBV7-3 and TRBJ2-2; 7 nucleotides line up with TRBD1. V trimming: 5 bases; J trimming: 4 bases; junction bases outside the gene matches: 10. This CDR3 has 16 residues. Looked up from germline, CDR1 is SGHTA and CDR2 is FQGTGA. Here the CDR3 reads CASSASGTVTTGELFF. CDR3 in DNA: TGTGCCAGCAGCGCGTCCGGGACAGTCACCACCGGGGAGCTGTTTTTT.